Listed below are T cell receptor beta chains from one sample, sequenced in a study of T-cell reconstitution after alpha-beta-depleted transplantation in children. TCRdb reprocessed the PCR reads via MiXCR and lists one record per CDR3 protein. The sample has some 220,000 distinct CDR3 sequences, about a tenth seen once. This material consisted of PBMCs, taken before TCRalphabeta/CD19-depleted stem cell transplant. The receptors here all came from a child under two years old with acute myeloid leukemia, due to receive a stem cell transplant. Both conserved end residues are part of each CDR3. The D gene is left open where the match is weak. Size tells how often a clone was seen (once, few, many) or the class of an expanded clone, and some rows leave it out.

many	.	TRBV7-8	TRBJ1-3	CASSLAKPVGNTIYF	TGTGCCAGCAGCTTAGCGAAACCCGTTGGAAACACCATATATTTT
many	.	TRBV7-3	TRBJ1-1	CASSRAPGGEAFF	TGTGCCAGCAGCCGGGCCCCTGGGGGTGAAGCTTTCTTT
.	.	TRBV3-1	TRBJ2-7	CASSLGSHEQYF	TGTGCCAGCAGCCTAGGCTCTCACGAGCAGTACTTC
many	TRBD2	TRBV27	TRBJ2-1	CASIAGGRLYNEQFF	TGTGCCAGCATTGCGGGAGGGCGGTTATACAATGAGCAGTTCTTC
.	TRBD1	TRBV6-5	TRBJ2-7	CASSYRDRHYEQYF	TGTGCCAGCAGTTACCGGGACAGACACTACGAGCAGTACTTC
.	.	TRBV11-2	TRBJ2-5	CASSPRVYQETQYF	TGTGCCAGCAGCCCCCGGGTGTACCAAGAGACCCAGTACTTC
.	TRBD2	TRBV18	TRBJ2-2	CASSPRELAGPGELFF	TGTGCCAGCTCACCACGCGAACTAGCGGGGCCCGGGGAGCTGTTTTTT
many	TRBD2	TRBV4-1	TRBJ2-3	CASSPYPPGGGTDTQYF	TGCGCCAGCAGCCCCTACCCCCCGGGGGGGGGCACAGATACGCAGTATTTT
many	TRBD1	TRBV5-1	TRBJ1-4	CASSPDRGLLSEKLFF	TGCGCCAGCAGCCCGGACAGGGGTCTCTTGAGTGAAAAACTGTTTTTT
many	TRBD1	TRBV5-1	TRBJ1-1	CASSVDRASTEAFF	TGCGCCAGCAGCGTAGACAGGGCGAGCACTGAAGCTTTCTTT
many	TRBD1	TRBV4-3	TRBJ2-4	CASSQDRRNIQYF	TGCGCCAGCAGCCAGGACAGGAGAAACATTCAGTACTTC
many	.	TRBV25-1	TRBJ2-2	CASSDQGIRTGELFF	TGTGCCAGCAGTGATCAGGGAATTAGGACCGGGGAGCTGTTTTTT